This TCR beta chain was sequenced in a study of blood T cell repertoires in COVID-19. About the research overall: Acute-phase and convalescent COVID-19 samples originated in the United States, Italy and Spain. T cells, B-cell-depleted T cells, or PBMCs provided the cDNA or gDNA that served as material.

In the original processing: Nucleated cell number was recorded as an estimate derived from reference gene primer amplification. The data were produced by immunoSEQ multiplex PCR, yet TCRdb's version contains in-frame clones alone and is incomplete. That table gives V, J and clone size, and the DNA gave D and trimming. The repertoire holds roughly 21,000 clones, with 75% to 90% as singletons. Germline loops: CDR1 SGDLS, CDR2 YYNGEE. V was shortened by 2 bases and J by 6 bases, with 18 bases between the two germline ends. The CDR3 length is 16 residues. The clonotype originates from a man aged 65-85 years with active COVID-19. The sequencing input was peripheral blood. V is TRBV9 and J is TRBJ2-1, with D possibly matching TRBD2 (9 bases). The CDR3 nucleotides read TGTGCCAGCAGCGTCAGGGGGCTAGCGGGGATCAATGAGCAGTTCTTC. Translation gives CASSVRGLAGINEQFF.